This TCR beta chain was documented in a study of blood T cells in healthy people across ages. Broader study findings: The donors' CMV status was not determined, possibly confounding changes in expanded clonotypes. Per million T cells, TCR beta diversity dropped roughly linearly as age increased.

This CDR3 has 13 residues. Trimming stripped 3 bases from V and 5 bases from J, with 13 bases between. Germline lookup yields CDR1 DFQATT and CDR2 SNEGSKA (reference sequence). There are a few counts of this clonotype. Its antigen is not identified. The second PCR ran about 7 to 12 cycles with a sample-barcoded 5' primer and J-beta primers. Every single cDNA molecule received a tag from a template-switch adaptor with 12 random nucleotides. There were at least 3 million CDR3-containing paired-end reads obtained from each sample. TCRdb passed the 5' RACE reads through MiXCR, listing each CDR3 protein once. Here the sample spans roughly 410,000 distinct CDR3 sequences, about 55% being singletons.

The TCR comes from a man aged 60 to 75 in good health. Sequenced: blood. The rearrangement uses TRBV20-1 and TRBJ1-1; possible D gene TRBD1, 6 bases. This chain's CDR3 is CSASQGGSTEAFF. CDR3 DNA: TGCAGTGCTAGCCAAGGGGGATCGACTGAAGCTTTCTTT.